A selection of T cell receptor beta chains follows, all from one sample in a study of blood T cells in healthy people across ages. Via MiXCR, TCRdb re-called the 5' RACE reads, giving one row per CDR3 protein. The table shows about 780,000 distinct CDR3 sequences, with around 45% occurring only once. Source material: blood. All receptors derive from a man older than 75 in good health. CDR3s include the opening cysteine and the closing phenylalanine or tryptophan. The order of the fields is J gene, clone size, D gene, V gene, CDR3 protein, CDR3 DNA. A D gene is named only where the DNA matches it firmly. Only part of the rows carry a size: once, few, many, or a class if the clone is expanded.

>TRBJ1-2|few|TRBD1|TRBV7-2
CASSRTGNGYTF
TGTGCCAGCAGCCGGACAGGGAACGGCTACACCTTC
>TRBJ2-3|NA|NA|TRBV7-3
CASSLLGGISDTQYF
TGTGCCAGCAGCTTATTAGGCGGGATCTCAGATACGCAGTATTTT
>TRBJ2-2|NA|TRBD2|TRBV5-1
CASSPDSRTAGVWHGELFF
TGCGCCAGCAGCCCCGACAGCCGGACGGCGGGAGTATGGCACGGGGAGCTGTTTTTT
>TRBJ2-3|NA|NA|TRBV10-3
CAIGDGDTQYF
TGTGCCATCGGGGATGGAGATACGCAGTATTTT
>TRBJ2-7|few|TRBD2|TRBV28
CASRPPGLAVTYEQYF
TGTGCCAGCAGGCCTCCGGGACTAGCGGTTACCTACGAGCAGTACTTC
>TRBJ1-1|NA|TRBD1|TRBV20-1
CSASVQGRRAEAFF
TGCAGTGCTAGCGTACAGGGGCGTCGCGCTGAAGCTTTCTTT
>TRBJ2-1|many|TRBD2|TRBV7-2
CASSLLAGGVSYNEQFF
TGTGCCAGCAGCTTACTAGCGGGAGGCGTATCCTACAATGAGCAGTTCTTC
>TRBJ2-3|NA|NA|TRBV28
CASSPQGLGTDTQYF
TGTGCCAGCAGTCCCCAAGGGCTAGGTACAGATACGCAGTATTTT
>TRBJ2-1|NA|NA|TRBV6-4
CASSERAGRQETQFF
TGTGCCAGCAGTGAAAGGGCAGGGCGGCAAGAGACCCAGTTCTTC
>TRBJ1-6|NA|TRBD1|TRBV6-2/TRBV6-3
CASSTLDRALSPLHF
TGTGCCAGCAGTACCTTGGACAGGGCGCTTTCACCCCTCCACTTT
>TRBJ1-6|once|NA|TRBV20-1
CSAREGGGTSYNSPLHF
TGCAGTGCTAGAGAAGGGGGGGGTACCTCCTATAATTCACCCCTCCACTTT
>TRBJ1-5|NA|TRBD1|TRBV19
CASSRQGENQPQHF
TGTGCCAGTAGTCGACAGGGGGAGAATCAGCCCCAGCATTTT
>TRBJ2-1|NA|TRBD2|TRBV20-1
CSASPPHSGFEETQFF
TGCAGTGCTAGCCCCCCTCATAGCGGGTTCGAAGAGACCCAGTTCTTC
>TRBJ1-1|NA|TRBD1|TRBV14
CASSHRGQGTEAFF
TGTGCCAGCAGCCATAGGGGGCAGGGTACTGAAGCTTTCTTT
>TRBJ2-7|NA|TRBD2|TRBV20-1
CSAREGSGGAYEQYF
TGCAGTGCTAGAGAGGGTAGCGGGGGGGCCTACGAGCAGTACTTC
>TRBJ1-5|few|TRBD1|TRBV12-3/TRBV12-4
CASSFQTTGGNQPQHF
TGTGCCAGCAGTTTTCAAACGACAGGGGGCAATCAGCCCCAGCATTTT
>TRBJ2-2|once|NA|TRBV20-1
CSAREGGTTGELFF
TGCAGTGCTAGGGAGGGGGGGACCACCGGGGAGCTGTTTTTT
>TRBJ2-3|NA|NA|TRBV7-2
CASRVGGTHNTDTQYF
TGTGCCAGCAGGGTTGGGGGGACCCACAACACGGATACGCAGTATTTT
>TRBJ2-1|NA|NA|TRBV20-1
CSAPIQGRFMGNEQFF
TGCAGTGCTCCGATACAGGGAAGGTTTATGGGGAATGAGCAGTTCTTC
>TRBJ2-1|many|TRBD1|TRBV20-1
CSARPPGTGGLYNEQFF
TGCAGTGCTAGACCCCCCGGGACAGGGGGCCTCTACAATGAGCAGTTCTTC
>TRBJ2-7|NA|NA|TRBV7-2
CASSSGDAAGTQYF
TGTGCCAGCAGCTCGGGGGACGCGGCGGGGACTCAGTACTTC
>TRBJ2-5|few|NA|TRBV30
CASIGHSQETQYF
TGTGCCTCGATTGGACACAGCCAAGAGACCCAGTACTTC
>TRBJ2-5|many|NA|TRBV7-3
CASSLMGPRGVETQYF
TGTGCCAGCAGCTTAATGGGACCAAGGGGTGTAGAGACCCAGTACTTC
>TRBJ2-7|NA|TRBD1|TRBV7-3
CASSQGQGRHNEQYF
TGTGCCAGCAGCCAGGGACAGGGTCGGCACAATGAGCAGTACTTC
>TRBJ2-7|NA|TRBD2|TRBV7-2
CASRAQLAGGQYEQYF
TGTGCCAGCAGAGCGCAGTTGGCGGGAGGGCAGTACGAGCAGTACTTC
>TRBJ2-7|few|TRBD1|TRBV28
CASGTGAYEQYF
TGTGCCAGCGGGACAGGGGCCTACGAGCAGTACTTC
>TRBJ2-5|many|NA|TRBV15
CATSRDFGAMETQYF
TGTGCCACCAGCAGAGATTTCGGGGCTATGGAGACCCAGTACTTC
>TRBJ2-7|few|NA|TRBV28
CASSFTGPDYEQYF
TGTGCCAGCAGTTTCACGGGGCCAGACTACGAGCAGTACTTC
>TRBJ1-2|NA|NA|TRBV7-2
CASSLESLANYGYTF
TGTGCCAGCAGCTTAGAATCCCTAGCTAACTATGGCTACACCTTC
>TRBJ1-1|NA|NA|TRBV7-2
CASRSGFSTEAFF
TGTGCCAGCAGGTCCGGGTTTAGCACTGAAGCTTTCTTT
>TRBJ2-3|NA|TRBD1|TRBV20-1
CSARDASGQGATDTQYF
TGCAGTGCTAGAGATGCCTCGGGACAGGGGGCCACAGATACGCAGTATTTT
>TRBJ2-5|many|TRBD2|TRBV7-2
CASSASGGLAGTQYF
TGTGCCAGCAGCGCCTCCGGAGGACTAGCGGGGACCCAGTACTTC
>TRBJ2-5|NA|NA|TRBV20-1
CSARDRRGDGETQYF
TGCAGTGCTAGAGATCGGAGGGGGGACGGCGAGACCCAGTACTTC
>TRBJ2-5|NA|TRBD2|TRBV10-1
CATWGLAGGRTQYF
TGCGCCACCTGGGGACTAGCGGGAGGTCGGACCCAGTACTTC
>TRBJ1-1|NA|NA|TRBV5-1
CASSLAVMGRNTEAFF
TGCGCCAGCAGCTTGGCTGTTATGGGGAGGAACACCGAAGCTTTCTTT
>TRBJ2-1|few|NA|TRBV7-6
CASSLSTEQFF
TGTGCCAGCAGCCTCTCCACTGAGCAGTTCTTC
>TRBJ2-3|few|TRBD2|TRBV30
CAWTQGLASTDTQYF
TGTGCCTGGACTCAAGGACTAGCAAGCACAGATACGCAGTATTTT
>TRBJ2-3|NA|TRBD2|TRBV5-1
CASSPFPLLAGGDTQYF
TGCGCCAGCAGCCCGTTTCCGTTACTAGCGGGAGGAGATACGCAGTATTTT
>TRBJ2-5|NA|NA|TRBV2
CASGLYNEQYF
TGTGCCAGCGGCCTTTACAATGAGCAGTACTTC
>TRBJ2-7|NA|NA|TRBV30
CAWMDISYEQYF
TGTGCCTGGATGGACATCTCCTACGAGCAGTACTTC
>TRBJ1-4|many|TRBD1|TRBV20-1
CSASPGTGDEKLFF
TGCAGTGCCTCGCCCGGGACAGGGGATGAAAAACTGTTTTTT
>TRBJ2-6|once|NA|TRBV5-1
CASRPWDSEGVLTF
TGCGCCAGCAGGCCATGGGACTCGGAGGGCGTCCTGACTTTC
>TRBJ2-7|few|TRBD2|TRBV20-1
CSANPSLAGEHSYEQYF
TGCAGTGCTAACCCATCCTTAGCGGGAGAGCACTCCTACGAGCAGTACTTC